This TCR beta chain was identified in a study of blood T cell repertoires in COVID-19. Study as a whole: Sites in the United States, Italy and Spain provided acute and convalescent COVID-19 samples. The analysed material was cDNA or gDNA that came from T cells, B-cell-depleted T cells, or PBMCs.

Original methodology: Using reference gene primer amplification, nucleated cell counts were estimated. This table comes from immunoSEQ multiplex PCR, and its TCRdb copy is limited to in-frame clones, with some not included. V and J calls plus clone size are reproduced from that table; the DNA served to infer D and trimming. Seen here are some 130,000 clones, over 80% observed once, and the top ten hold over 2%. CDR3 length equals 16 residues. V was pared by 1 base and J by 2 bases, with 15 bases between. Germline V gene sequence: CDR1 GTSNPN, CDR2 SVGIG (reference sequence). Sequenced input: peripheral blood. The origin of this receptor is a man in his fifties with active COVID-19. The V call is TRBV30, the J call TRBJ2-4, with D perhaps matching TRBD2 (5 bases). The CDR3 reads CAWSEKAAPTKNIQYF. The CDR3 DNA reads TGTGCCTGGAGTGAGAAAGCGGCTCCTACCAAAAACATTCAGTACTTC.